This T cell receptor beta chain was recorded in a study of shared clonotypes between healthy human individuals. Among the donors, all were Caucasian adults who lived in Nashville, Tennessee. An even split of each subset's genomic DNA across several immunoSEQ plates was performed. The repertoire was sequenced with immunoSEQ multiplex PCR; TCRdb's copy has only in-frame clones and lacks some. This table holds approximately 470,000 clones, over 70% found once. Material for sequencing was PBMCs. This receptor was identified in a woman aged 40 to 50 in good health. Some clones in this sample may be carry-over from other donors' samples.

This CDR3 reads CASSFRAGTYEQYF. The CDR3 DNA is TGTGCCAGCAGCTTTCGGGCGGGGACCTACGAGCAGTACTTC. This sequence joins TRBV5-6 and TRBJ2-7, with D possibly matching TRBD2 (6 bases). Per germline, CDR1 SGHDT and CDR2 YYEEEE. Trimming cost V 2 bases and J 2 bases, with 11 bases left between them. The CDR3 contains 14 residues.